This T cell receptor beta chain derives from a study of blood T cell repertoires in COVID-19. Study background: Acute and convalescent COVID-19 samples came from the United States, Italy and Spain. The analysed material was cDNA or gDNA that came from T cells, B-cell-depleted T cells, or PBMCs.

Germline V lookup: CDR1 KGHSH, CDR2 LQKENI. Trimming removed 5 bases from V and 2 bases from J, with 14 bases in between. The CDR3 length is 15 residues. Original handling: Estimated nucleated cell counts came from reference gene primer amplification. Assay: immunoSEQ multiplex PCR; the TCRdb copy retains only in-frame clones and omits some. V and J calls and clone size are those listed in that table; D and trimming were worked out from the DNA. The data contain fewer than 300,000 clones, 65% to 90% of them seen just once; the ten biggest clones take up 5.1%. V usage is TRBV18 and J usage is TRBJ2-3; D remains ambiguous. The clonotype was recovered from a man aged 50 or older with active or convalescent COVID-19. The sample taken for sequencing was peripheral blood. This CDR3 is CASSNPSGYTDTQYF. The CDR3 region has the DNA TGTGCCAGCTCAAATCCTAGTGGCTACACAGATACGCAGTATTTT.